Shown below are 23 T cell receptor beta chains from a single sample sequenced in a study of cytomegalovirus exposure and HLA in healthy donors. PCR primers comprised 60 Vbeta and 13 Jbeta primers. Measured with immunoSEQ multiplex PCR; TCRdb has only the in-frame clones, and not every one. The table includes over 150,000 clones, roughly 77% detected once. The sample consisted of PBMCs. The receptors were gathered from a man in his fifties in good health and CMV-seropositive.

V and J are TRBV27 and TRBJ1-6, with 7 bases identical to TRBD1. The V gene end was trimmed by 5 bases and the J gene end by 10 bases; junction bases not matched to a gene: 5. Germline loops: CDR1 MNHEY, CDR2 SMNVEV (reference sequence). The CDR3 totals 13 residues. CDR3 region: CASSDRAGSPLHF. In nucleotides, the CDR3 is TGTGCCAGCAGTGACAGGGCTGGCTCACCCCTCCACTTT.

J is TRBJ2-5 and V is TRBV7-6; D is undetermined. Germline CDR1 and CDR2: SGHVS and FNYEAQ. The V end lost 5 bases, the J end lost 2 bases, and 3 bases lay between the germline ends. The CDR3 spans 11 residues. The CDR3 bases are TGTGCCAGCAGCCTTCAAGAGACCCAGTACTTC. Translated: CASSLQETQYF. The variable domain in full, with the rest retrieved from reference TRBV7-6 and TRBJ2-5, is GAGVSQSPRYKVTKRGQDVALRCDPISGHVSLYWYRQALGQGPEFLTYFNYEAQQDKSGLPNDRFSAERPEGSISTLTIQRTEQRDSAMYRCASSLQETQYFGPGTRLLVL.

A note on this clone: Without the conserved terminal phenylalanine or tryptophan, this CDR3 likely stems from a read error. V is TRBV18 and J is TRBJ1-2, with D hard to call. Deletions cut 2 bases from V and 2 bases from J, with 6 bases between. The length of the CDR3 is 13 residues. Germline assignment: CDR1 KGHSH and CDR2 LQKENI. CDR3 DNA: TGTGCCAGCTCACCAACGGAAAACTATGGCTACACCCTC. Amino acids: CASSPTENYGYTL.

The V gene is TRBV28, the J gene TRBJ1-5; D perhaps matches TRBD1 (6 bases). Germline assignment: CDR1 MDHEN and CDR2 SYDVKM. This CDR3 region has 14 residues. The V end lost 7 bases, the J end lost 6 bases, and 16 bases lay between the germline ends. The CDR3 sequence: CASTQGGGFQPQHF. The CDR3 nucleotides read TGTGCCAGCACTCAAGGGGGGGGGTTTCAGCCCCAGCATTTT.

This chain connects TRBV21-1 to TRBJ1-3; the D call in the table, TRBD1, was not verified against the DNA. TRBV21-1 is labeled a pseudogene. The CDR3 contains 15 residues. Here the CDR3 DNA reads TGTGCCAGCAGCATCTTTGGAGGGACAGTCAACACCATATATTTT. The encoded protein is CASSIFGGTVNTIYF.

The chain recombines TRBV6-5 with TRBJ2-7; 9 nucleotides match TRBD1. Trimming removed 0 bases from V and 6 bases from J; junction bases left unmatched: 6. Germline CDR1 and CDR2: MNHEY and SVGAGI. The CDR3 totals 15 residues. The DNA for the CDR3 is TGTGCCAGCAGTTACTCAGCCGGACAGGGGCTCGAGCAGTACTTC. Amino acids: CASSYSAGQGLEQYF.

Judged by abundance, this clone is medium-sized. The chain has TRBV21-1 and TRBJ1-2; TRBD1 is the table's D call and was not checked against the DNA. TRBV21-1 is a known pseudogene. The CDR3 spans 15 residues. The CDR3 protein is CASSLLPGQGCGYTF. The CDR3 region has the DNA TGTGCCAGCAGCCTTCTACCGGGACAGGGTTGTGGCTACACCTTC.

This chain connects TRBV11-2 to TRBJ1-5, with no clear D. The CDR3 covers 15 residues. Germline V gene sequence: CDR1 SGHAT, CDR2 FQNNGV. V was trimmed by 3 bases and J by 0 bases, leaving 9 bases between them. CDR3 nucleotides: TGTGCCAGCAGCTTGGCCCCGAATAGCAATCAGCCCCAGCATTTT. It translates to CASSLAPNSNQPQHF.

CDR3: CASRRLRDRDSPLHF. CDR3 DNA sequence: TGTGCCAGCAGGCGACTCCGGGACAGGGATTCACCCCTCCACTTT. The chain has TRBV6-6 and TRBJ1-6, with TRBD1 matching over 9 bases. Trimming cost V 6 bases and J 8 bases; bases outside gene matches: 8. Germline V gene sequence: CDR1 MNHNY, CDR2 SVGAGI (reference sequence). The CDR3 is 15 amino acids.

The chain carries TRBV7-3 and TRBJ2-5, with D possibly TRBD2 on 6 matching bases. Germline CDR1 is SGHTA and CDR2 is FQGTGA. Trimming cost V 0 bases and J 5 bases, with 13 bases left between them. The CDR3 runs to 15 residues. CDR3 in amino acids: CASSLTGTEGETQYF. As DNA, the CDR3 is TGTGCCAGCAGCTTAACAGGGACTGAGGGGGAGACCCAGTACTTC.

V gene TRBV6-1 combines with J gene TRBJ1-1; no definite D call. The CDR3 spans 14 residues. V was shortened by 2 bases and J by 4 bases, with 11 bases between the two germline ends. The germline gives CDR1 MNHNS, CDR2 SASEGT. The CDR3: CASSELGGSTEAFF. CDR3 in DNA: TGTGCCAGCAGTGAATTAGGAGGGAGCACTGAAGCTTTCTTT.

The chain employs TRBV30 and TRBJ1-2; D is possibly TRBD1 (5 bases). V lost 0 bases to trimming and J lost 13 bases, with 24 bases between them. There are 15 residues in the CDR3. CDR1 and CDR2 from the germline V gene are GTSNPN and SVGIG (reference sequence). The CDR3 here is CAWSVLLAGTGGVTF. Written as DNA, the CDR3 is TGTGCCTGGAGTGTACTTCTGGCAGGGACGGGAGGAGTCACCTTC.

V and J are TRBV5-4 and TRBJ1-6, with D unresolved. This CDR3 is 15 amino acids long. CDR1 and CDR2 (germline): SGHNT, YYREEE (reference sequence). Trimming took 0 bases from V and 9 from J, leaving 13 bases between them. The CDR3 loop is CASSLVGRETSPLHF. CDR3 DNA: TGTGCCAGCAGCTTGGTCGGACGGGAAACTTCACCCCTCCACTTT.

This chain's CDR3 is CAISEAGTYEQYF. The CDR3 region has the DNA TGTGCCATCAGTGAAGCGGGCACCTACGAGCAGTACTTC. This sequence joins TRBV10-3 and TRBJ2-7; maybe TRBD2 (6 bases). The CDR3 contains 13 residues. Germline V gives CDR1 ENHRY, CDR2 SYGVKD. V lost 3 bases, J lost 2 bases, and 8 bases lay in between.

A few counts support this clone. The CDR3 loop is CASSYGRGQGNTEAFF. CDR3 DNA sequence: TGTGCCAGCAGTTACGGCAGGGGGCAGGGAAACACTGAAGCTTTCTTT. The chain joins TRBV6-6 to TRBJ1-1; the match to TRBD1 covers 8 bases. Germline V lookup: CDR1 MNHNY, CDR2 SVGAGI (reference sequence). V lost 2 bases to trimming and J lost 2 bases; unmatched junction nucleotides: 7. The CDR3 covers 16 residues.

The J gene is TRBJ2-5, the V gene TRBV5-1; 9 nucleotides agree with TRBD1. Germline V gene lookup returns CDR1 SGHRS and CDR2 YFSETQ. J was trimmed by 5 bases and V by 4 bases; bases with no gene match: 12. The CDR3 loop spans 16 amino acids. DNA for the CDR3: TGCGCCAGCAGCCGGACAGCGACAGGGGGAGGGGAGACCCAGTACTTC. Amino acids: CASSRTATGGGETQYF. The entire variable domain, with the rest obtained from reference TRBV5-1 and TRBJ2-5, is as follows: KAGVTQTPRYLIKTRGQQVTLSCSPISGHRSVSWYQQTPGQGLQFLFEYFSETQRNKGNFPGRFSGRQFSNSRSEMNVSTLELGDSALYLCASSRTATGGGETQYFGPGTRLLVL.

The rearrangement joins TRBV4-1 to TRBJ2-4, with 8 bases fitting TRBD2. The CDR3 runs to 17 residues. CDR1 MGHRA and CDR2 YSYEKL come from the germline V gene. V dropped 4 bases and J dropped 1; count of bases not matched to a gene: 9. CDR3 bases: TGCGCCAGCAGCCCGAGGGGCGGGGGGTCCGCCAAAAACATTCAGTACTTC. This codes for CASSPRGGGSAKNIQYF.

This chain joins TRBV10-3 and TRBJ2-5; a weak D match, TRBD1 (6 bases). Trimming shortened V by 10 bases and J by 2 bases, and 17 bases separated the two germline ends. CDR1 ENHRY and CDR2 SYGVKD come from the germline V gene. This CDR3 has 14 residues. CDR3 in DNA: TGTGCCACCTCACAGGGCGTCAGACAAGAGACCCAGTACTTC. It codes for CATSQGVRQETQYF.

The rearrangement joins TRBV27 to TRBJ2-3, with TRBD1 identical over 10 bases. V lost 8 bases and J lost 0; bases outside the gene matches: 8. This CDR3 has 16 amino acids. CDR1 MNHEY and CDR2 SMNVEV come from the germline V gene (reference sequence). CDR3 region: CASGQGGYSSTDTQYF. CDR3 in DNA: TGTGCCAGCGGACAGGGGGGTTACTCTAGCACAGATACGCAGTATTTT.

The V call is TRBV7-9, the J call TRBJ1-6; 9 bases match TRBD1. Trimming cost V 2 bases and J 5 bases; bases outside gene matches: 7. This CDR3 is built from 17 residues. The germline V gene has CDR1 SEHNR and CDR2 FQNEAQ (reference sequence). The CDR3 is CASSLMGQGTDNSPLHF. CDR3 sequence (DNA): TGTGCCAGCAGCTTAATGGGACAGGGAACCGATAATTCACCCCTCCACTTT.

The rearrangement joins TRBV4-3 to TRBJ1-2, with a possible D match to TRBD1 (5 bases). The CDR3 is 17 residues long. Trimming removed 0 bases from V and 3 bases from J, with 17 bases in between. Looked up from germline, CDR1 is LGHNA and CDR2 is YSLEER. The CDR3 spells CASSQDLGGAPYYGYTF. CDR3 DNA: TGCGCCAGCAGCCAAGACCTTGGTGGGGCCCCCTACTATGGCTACACCTTC.

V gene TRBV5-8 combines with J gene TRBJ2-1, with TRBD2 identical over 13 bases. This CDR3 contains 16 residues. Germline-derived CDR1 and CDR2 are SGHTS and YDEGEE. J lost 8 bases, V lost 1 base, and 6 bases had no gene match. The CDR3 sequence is CASSLPTSGGIYEQFF. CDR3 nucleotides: TGTGCCAGCAGCTTGCCGACTAGCGGGGGGATCTATGAGCAGTTCTTC.

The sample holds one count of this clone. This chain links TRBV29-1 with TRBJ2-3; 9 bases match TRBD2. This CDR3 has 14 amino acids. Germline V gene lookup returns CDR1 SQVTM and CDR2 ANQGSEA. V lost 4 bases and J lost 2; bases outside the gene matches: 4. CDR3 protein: CSVGVGLATDTQYF. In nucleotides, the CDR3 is TGCAGCGTTGGAGTGGGACTAGCCACAGATACGCAGTATTTT.